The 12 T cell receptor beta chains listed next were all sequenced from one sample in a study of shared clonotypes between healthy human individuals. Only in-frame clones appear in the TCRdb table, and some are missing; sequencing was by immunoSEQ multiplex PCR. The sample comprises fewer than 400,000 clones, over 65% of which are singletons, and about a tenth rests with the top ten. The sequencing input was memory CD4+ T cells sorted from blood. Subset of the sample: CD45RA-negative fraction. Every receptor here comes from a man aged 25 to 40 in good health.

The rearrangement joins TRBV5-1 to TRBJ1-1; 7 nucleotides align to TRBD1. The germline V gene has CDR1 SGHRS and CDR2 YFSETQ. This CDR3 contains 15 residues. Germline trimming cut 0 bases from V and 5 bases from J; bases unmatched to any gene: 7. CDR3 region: CASSLGGQYSTEAFF. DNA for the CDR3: TGCGCCAGCAGCTTGGGGGGACAGTACTCGACTGAAGCTTTCTTT.

This chain's CDR3 is CASGLDWRLAGDNPPSGANVLTF. As DNA, the CDR3 is TGTGCTAGTGGTTTGGATTGGAGACTAGCGGGAGACAATCCCCCGTCTGGGGCCAACGTCCTGACTTTC. The chain uses TRBV12-5 and TRBJ2-6, with 12 bases lining up with TRBD2. CDR1 LGHNT and CDR2 FRNRAP come from the germline V gene. V shed 1 base, J shed 1 base, and the junction held 17 bases outside the gene matches. The CDR3 sequence is 23 residues long. Supplemented by reference TRBV12-5 and TRBJ2-6, the full variable domain reads DARVTQTPRHKVTEMGQEVTMRCQPILGHNTVFWYRQTMMQGLELLAYFRNRAPLDDSGMPKDRFSAEMPDATLATLKIQPSEPRDSAVYFCASGLDWRLAGDNPPSGANVLTFGAGSRLTVL.

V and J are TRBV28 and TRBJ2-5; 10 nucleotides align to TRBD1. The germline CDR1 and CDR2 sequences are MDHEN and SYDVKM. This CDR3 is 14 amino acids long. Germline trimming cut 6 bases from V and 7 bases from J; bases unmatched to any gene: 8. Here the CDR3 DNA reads TGTGCCAGCAGCCTGAGACAGGGGGCAGTGACCCAGTACTTC. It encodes CASSLRQGAVTQYF.

The CDR3 DNA is TGTGCCAGCAGCCCGACAGAAGCTTATGGCTACACCTTC. It codes for CASSPTEAYGYTF. The chain links TRBV7-2 to TRBJ1-2; tentatively, D is TRBD1 (5 bases). Germline V gene data show CDR1 as SGHTA and CDR2 as FQGNSA. The V gene lost 5 bases and the J gene lost 5 bases, with 12 bases spanning the gap. The CDR3 has 13 residues.

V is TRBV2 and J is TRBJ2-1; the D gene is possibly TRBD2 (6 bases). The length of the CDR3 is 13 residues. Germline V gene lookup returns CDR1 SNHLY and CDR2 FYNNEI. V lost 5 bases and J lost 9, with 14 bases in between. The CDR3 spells CASSSGLGGEQFF. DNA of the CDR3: TGTGCCAGCAGTAGCGGGTTAGGTGGTGAGCAGTTCTTC.

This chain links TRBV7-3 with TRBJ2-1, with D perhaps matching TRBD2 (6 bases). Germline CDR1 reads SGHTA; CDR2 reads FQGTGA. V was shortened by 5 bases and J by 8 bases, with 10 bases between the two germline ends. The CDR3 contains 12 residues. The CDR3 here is CASSVSGDEQFF. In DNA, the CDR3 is TGTGCCAGCAGCGTTAGCGGTGATGAGCAGTTCTTC. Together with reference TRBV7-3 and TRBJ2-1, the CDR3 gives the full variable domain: GAGVSQTPSNKVTEKGKYVELRCDPISGHTALYWYRQSLGQGPEFLIYFQGTGAADDSGLPNDRFFAVRPEGSVSTLKIQRTERGDSAVYLCASSVSGDEQFFGPGTRLTVL.

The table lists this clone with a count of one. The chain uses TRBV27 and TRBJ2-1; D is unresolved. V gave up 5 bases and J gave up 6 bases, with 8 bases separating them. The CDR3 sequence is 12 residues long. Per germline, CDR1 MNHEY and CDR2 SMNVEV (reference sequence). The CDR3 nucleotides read TGTGCCAGCAGTCAAACTCCCAATGAGCAGTTCTTC. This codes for CASSQTPNEQFF.

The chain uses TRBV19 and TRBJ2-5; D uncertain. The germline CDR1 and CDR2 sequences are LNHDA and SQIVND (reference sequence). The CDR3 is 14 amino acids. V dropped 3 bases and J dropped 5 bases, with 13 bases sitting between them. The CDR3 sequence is CASSIDNLGETQYF. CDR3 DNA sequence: TGTGCCAGTAGTATTGACAATCTGGGTGAGACCCAGTACTTC.

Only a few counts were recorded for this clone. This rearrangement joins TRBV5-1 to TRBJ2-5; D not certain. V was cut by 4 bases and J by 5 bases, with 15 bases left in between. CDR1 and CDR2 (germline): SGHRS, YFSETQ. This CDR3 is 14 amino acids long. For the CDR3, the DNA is TGCGCCAGCAGCCCAGACGGTCTGCCCGAGACCCAGTACTTC. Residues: CASSPDGLPETQYF.

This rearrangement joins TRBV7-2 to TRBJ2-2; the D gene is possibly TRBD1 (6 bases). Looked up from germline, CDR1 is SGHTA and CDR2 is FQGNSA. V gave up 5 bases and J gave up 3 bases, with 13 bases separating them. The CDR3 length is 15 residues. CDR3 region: CASSRDRTYTGELFF. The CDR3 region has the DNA TGTGCCAGCAGCCGTGACAGGACTTACACCGGGGAGCTGTTTTTT. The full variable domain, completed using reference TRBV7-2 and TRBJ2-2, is GAGVSQSPSNKVTEKGKDVELRCDPISGHTALYWYRQSLGQGLEFLIYFQGNSAPDKSGLPSDRFSAERTGGSVSTLTIQRTQQEDSAVYLCASSRDRTYTGELFFGEGSRLTVL.

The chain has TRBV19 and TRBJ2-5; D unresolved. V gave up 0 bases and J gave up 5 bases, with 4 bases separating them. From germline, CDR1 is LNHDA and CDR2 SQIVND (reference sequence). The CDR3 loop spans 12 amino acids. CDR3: CASSIDGETQYF. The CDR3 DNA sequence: TGTGCCAGTAGTATAGATGGGGAGACCCAGTACTTC.

This chain's CDR3 is CASSPRGSNEQYF. The CDR3 bases are TGTGCCAGCAGCCCACGGGGCAGTAACGAGCAGTACTTC. The V gene is TRBV7-9, the J gene TRBJ2-7; either TRBD1 or TRBD2 may fit D (5 bases each). Germline V gene lookup returns CDR1 SEHNR and CDR2 FQNEAQ (reference sequence). V lost 5 bases and J 5 bases, leaving 13 bases between the germline ends. The CDR3 is 13 residues long.